The rows below give T cell receptor beta chains drawn from one sample of a study of T cell responses to AZD1222 COVID-19 vaccine. Sequenced by immunoSEQ multiplex PCR; TCRdb stores in-frame clones only, minus some. The table has about 150,000 clones, about 93% seen once. This specimen was peripheral blood, taken 28 days after the second AZD1222 dose. These receptors all stem from an adult who received the AZD1222 COVID-19 vaccine. Each CDR3 is given with its conserved first and last residue. The order of the fields is V gene, J gene, D gene, CDR3 length, clone size, CDR3 DNA, CDR3 protein. D genes are given only for firm matches. Some rows mark clone size as missing; the rest say once, few, many or name a class of expanded clone.

V: TRBV6-5
J: TRBJ1-2
D: TRBD1
length: 13
size: .
DNA: TGTGCCACGTCTGGACAGGGGGCTCGCGGCTACACCTTC
CDR3: CATSGQGARGYTF

V: TRBV13
J: TRBJ2-1
D: .
length: 11
size: .
DNA: TGTGCCAGCAGTCTCAACAATGAGCAGTTCTTC
CDR3: CASSLNNEQFF

V: TRBV9
J: TRBJ2-1
D: TRBD1
length: 13
size: .
DNA: TGTGCCAGCAGCTTGGACAGGGTGGATGAGCAGTTCTTC
CDR3: CASSLDRVDEQFF

V: TRBV6-5
J: TRBJ2-7
D: TRBD1
length: 16
size: once
DNA: TGTGCCAGCAGTTACAATCAGGGGGCTCTGGGCTACGAGCAGTACTTC
CDR3: CASSYNQGALGYEQYF

V: TRBV28
J: TRBJ1-2
D: .
length: 13
size: .
DNA: TGTGCCAGCAGGGATACCGGGATGGGAGGCTACACCTTC
CDR3: CASRDTGMGGYTF

V: TRBV6-5
J: TRBJ1-4
D: TRBD1
length: 14
size: .
DNA: TGTGCCAGCAGCCCCGGGACAGGGAGTGAAAAACTGTTTTTT
CDR3: CASSPGTGSEKLFF

V: TRBV5-5
J: TRBJ2-2
D: .
length: 13
size: .
DNA: TGTGCCAGCAGCTTCGGGGACACCGGGGAGCTGTTTTTT
CDR3: CASSFGDTGELFF

V: TRBV28
J: TRBJ2-7
D: TRBD2
length: 14
size: .
DNA: TGTGCCACCGAGACTAGCGGGGGATCCTACGAGCAGTACTTC
CDR3: CATETSGGSYEQYF

V: TRBV14
J: TRBJ1-2
D: TRBD1
length: 13
size: .
DNA: TGTGCCAGCAGCCAAGACGACAGGGGAGGCTACACCTTC
CDR3: CASSQDDRGGYTF

V: TRBV6-5
J: TRBJ2-1
D: .
length: 10
size: .
DNA: TGTGCCAGCAGCCTGAATGAGCAGTTCTTC
CDR3: CASSLNEQFF

V: TRBV19
J: TRBJ2-2
D: .
length: 11
size: once
DNA: TGTGCCAGTATGGGAACCGGGGAGCTGTTTTTT
CDR3: CASMGTGELFF

V: TRBV27
J: TRBJ1-1
D: .
length: 13
size: .
DNA: TGTGCCAGCAGAACGTCTCGGTTATTCGAAGCTTTCTTT
CDR3: CASRTSRLFEAFF

V: TRBV5-1
J: TRBJ2-7
D: TRBD1
length: 17
size: .
DNA: TGCGCCAGCAGCTTGGCGGACAGGATGTACAGTTCCTACGAGCAGTACTTC
CDR3: CASSLADRMYSSYEQYF

V: TRBV7-9
J: TRBJ1-2
D: TRBD1
length: 16
size: .
DNA: TGTGCCAGCAGCCCAGCGACGGACAGGGGGGGCTATGGCTACACCTTC
CDR3: CASSPATDRGGYGYTF

V: TRBV6-5
J: TRBJ2-7
D: .
length: 13
size: .
DNA: TGTGCCCGCAGGAGGGCCAGTAACTACGAGCAGTACTTC
CDR3: CARRRASNYEQYF

V: TRBV5-1
J: TRBJ1-2
D: .
length: 12
size: once
DNA: TGCGCCAGCAGCTTGCCCGGCTATGGCTACACCTTC
CDR3: CASSLPGYGYTF

V: TRBV24-1
J: TRBJ2-7
D: .
length: 17
size: once
DNA: TGTGCCACCAGTGCCAACGTCCCCACAGGTATCTCCTACGAGCAGTACTTC
CDR3: CATSANVPTGISYEQYF

V: TRBV14
J: TRBJ2-3
D: .
length: 13
size: .
DNA: TGTGCCAGCAGCCAACTAGCGTCGAGGACGCAGTATTTT
CDR3: CASSQLASRTQYF

V: TRBV19
J: TRBJ2-7
D: TRBD2
length: 14
size: .
DNA: TGTGCCAGTAGTGTCCTGACTAGCGGGGGCGAGCAGTACTTC
CDR3: CASSVLTSGGEQYF

V: TRBV5-4
J: TRBJ1-2
D: .
length: 14
size: .
DNA: TGTGCCAGCAGCATGGCCGGAGCCCCGTATGGCTACACCTTC
CDR3: CASSMAGAPYGYTF

V: TRBV6-5
J: TRBJ1-3
D: .
length: 14
size: .
DNA: TGTGCCAGCACCCAGTTGGGCTCTGGAAACACCATATATTTT
CDR3: CASTQLGSGNTIYF

V: TRBV3-1/TRBV3-2
J: TRBJ1-4
D: TRBD1
length: 16
size: .
DNA: TGTGCCAGCAGCTCCGGGACAGTTGCAACTAATGAAAAACTGTTTTTT
CDR3: CASSSGTVATNEKLFF

V: TRBV5-4
J: TRBJ1-2
D: .
length: 15
size: few
DNA: TGTGCCAGCAGTGTGGGCACAGGTCCCTATCAAGGCTACACCTTC
CDR3: CASSVGTGPYQGYTF

V: TRBV19
J: TRBJ2-5
D: TRBD1
length: 15
size: .
DNA: TGTGCCAGTAGTCGACAGGGTGGTGTTTGGGAGACCCAGTACTTC
CDR3: CASSRQGGVWETQYF

V: TRBV15
J: TRBJ1-4
D: .
length: 13
size: once
DNA: TGTGCCACCAGCAGAAAACGAGGTGAAAAACTGTTTTTT
CDR3: CATSRKRGEKLFF

V: TRBV19
J: TRBJ1-1
D: .
length: 13
size: .
DNA: TGTGCCAGTAGTAGCTTAATGAACACTGAAGCTTTCTTT
CDR3: CASSSLMNTEAFF

V: TRBV28
J: TRBJ1-5
D: TRBD1
length: 12
size: .
DNA: TGTGCCAGCAGTGACAGGGACCAGCCCCAGCATTTT
CDR3: CASSDRDQPQHF

V: TRBV30
J: TRBJ2-3
D: .
length: 13
size: once
DNA: TGTGCCTGGAGTGTAGTGAGCACAGATACGCAGTATTTT
CDR3: CAWSVVSTDTQYF

V: TRBV30
J: TRBJ1-5
D: TRBD1
length: 14
size: .
DNA: TGTGCCTGGAGGAGGGACAGGTCGAATCAGCCCCAGCATTTT
CDR3: CAWRRDRSNQPQHF

V: TRBV11-3
J: TRBJ2-7
D: .
length: 12
size: .
DNA: TGTGCCAGCAGCTTACGGGGCTACGAGCAGTACTTC
CDR3: CASSLRGYEQYF

V: TRBV5-1
J: TRBJ1-1
D: .
length: 15
size: .
DNA: TGCGCCAGCAGCTTCGGTTACACCTCGAACACTGAAGCTTTCTTT
CDR3: CASSFGYTSNTEAFF

V: TRBV15
J: TRBJ2-1
D: TRBD2
length: 16
size: .
DNA: TGTGCCACCAGCAGAGATCTAGCGGGGAATTACAATGAGCAGTTCTTC
CDR3: CATSRDLAGNYNEQFF

V: TRBV27
J: TRBJ1-6
D: .
length: 15
size: .
DNA: TGTGCCAGCAGTTTAGAAGGTTGGCACCCTTCACCCCTCCACTTT
CDR3: CASSLEGWHPSPLHF

V: TRBV30
J: TRBJ1-3
D: .
length: 14
size: .
DNA: TGTGCCTGTGGGGGTGCCCTCTCTGGAAACACCATATATTTT
CDR3: CACGGALSGNTIYF

V: TRBV7-2
J: TRBJ2-5
D: .
length: 14
size: .
DNA: TGTGCCAGCAGCTTAGCCCTCCGAGGCGAGACCCAGTACTTC
CDR3: CASSLALRGETQYF

V: TRBV10-3
J: TRBJ2-7
D: TRBD1
length: 12
size: .
DNA: TGTGCCATCAGTGAGAACCTCAGGGGGTTGTACTTC
CDR3: CAISENLRGLYF

V: TRBV19
J: TRBJ1-1
D: TRBD1
length: 15
size: .
DNA: TGTGCCAGTAGTACATCAGGGGGGGCGAACACTGAAGCTTTCTTT
CDR3: CASSTSGGANTEAFF

V: TRBV7-6
J: TRBJ1-1
D: .
length: 13
size: few
DNA: TGTGCCAGCAGCTTGTCCCAGTTCTCTGAAGCTTTCTTT
CDR3: CASSLSQFSEAFF

V: TRBV28
J: TRBJ2-5
D: .
length: 14
size: .
DNA: TGTGCCAGCAGTTTATCGGGGGGCTCCCGGACCCAGTACTTC
CDR3: CASSLSGGSRTQYF

V: TRBV27
J: TRBJ2-2
D: .
length: 12
size: .
DNA: TGTGCCAGCAGTTTAAACACCGGGGAGCTGTTTTTT
CDR3: CASSLNTGELFF

V: TRBV4-1
J: TRBJ2-3
D: TRBD2
length: 18
size: .
DNA: TGCGCCAGCAGCCAAGGAGGTTACGGTTTAGCGGGGGCAGATACGCAGTATTTT
CDR3: CASSQGGYGLAGADTQYF

V: TRBV12-3/TRBV12-4
J: TRBJ2-1
D: .
length: 13
size: .
DNA: TGTGCCAGCATCGGATTGGGTTTTGGTGAGCAGTTCTTC
CDR3: CASIGLGFGEQFF

V: TRBV4-1
J: TRBJ2-1
D: TRBD2
length: 21
size: .
DNA: TGCGCCAGCAGCCAAGTCCTCGAGAGATCGACAATAGCGGGGGACAACAATGAGCAGTTCTTC
CDR3: CASSQVLERSTIAGDNNEQFF

V: TRBV2
J: TRBJ1-4
D: .
length: 13
size: .
DNA: TGTGCCAGCAGTGATGGCCCAATGAACATACTGTTTTTT
CDR3: CASSDGPMNILFF

V: TRBV10-3
J: TRBJ2-2
D: TRBD1
length: 16
size: .
DNA: TGTGCCATCAGTGCCTATGGACAGGGTGGGACCGGGGAGCTGTTTTTT
CDR3: CAISAYGQGGTGELFF

V: TRBV7-9
J: TRBJ2-3
D: TRBD2
length: 17
size: .
DNA: TGTGCCAGCAGCTTAGCTGCTAGCGGGGCGATCACAGATACGCAGTATTTT
CDR3: CASSLAASGAITDTQYF

V: TRBV18
J: TRBJ1-5
D: .
length: 13
size: .
DNA: TGTGCCAGCTCACCGGGGGGCTGGCAGCCCCAGCATTTT
CDR3: CASSPGGWQPQHF

V: TRBV6-6
J: TRBJ2-7
D: .
length: 13
size: .
DNA: TGTGCCAGCAGTGATAATCCTACCTACGAGCAGTACTTC
CDR3: CASSDNPTYEQYF

V: TRBV3-1/TRBV3-2
J: TRBJ2-2
D: TRBD1
length: 15
size: .
DNA: TGTGCCAGCAGCCAGGAGACAGGGCGTGGCGGGGAGCTGTTTTTT
CDR3: CASSQETGRGGELFF

V: TRBV9
J: TRBJ2-3
D: .
length: 15
size: .
DNA: TGTGCCAGCAGCCCCATCGCGGTAAGCACAGATACGCAGTATTTT
CDR3: CASSPIAVSTDTQYF